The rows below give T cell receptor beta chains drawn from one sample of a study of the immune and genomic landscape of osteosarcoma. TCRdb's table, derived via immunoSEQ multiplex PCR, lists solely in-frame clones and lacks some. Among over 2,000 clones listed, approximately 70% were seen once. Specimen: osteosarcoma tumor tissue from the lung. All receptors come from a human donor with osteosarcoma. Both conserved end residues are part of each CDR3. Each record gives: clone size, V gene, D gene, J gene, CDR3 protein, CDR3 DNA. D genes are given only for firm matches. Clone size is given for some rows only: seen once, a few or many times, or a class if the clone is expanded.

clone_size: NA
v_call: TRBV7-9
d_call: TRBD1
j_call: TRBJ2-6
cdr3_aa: CASSLPGQGSSRANVLTF
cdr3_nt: TGTGCCAGCAGCCTTCCGGGACAGGGGAGCAGTAGGGCCAACGTCCTGACTTTC

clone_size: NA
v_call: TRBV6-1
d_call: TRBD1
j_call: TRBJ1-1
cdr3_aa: CAGMGQGDIDTEAFF
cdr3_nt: TGTGCCGGGATGGGACAGGGGGATATAGACACTGAAGCTTTCTTT

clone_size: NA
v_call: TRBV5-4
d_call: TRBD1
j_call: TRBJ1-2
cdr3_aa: CASSRVHGQGTYGYTF
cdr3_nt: TGTGCCAGCAGCCGAGTACACGGACAGGGGACATATGGCTACACCTTC

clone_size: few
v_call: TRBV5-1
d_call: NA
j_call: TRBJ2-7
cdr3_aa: CASSLVHGSYEQYF
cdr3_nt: TGCGCCAGCAGCTTGGTACACGGCTCCTACGAGCAGTACTTC

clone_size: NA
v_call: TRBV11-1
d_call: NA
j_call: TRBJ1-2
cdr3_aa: CASSIREPWSNYGYTF
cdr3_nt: TGTGCCAGCAGCATACGGGAACCTTGGAGTAACTATGGCTACACCTTC

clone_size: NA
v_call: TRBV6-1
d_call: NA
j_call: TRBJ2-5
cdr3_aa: CASSESLRYQETQYF
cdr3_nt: TGTGCCAGCAGTGAGTCTCTTCGGTACCAAGAGACCCAGTACTTC

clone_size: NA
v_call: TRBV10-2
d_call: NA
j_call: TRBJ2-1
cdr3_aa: CASRRQAYNEQFF
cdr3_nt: TGCGCCAGCAGGAGACAGGCCTACAATGAGCAGTTCTTC

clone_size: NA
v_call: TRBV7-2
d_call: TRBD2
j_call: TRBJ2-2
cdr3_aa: CASSSAAGAGLLFF
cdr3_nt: TGTGCCAGCAGCTCTGCAGCGGGGGCTGGGCTTCTGTTTTTT

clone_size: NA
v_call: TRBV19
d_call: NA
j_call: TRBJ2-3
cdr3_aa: CASSTGPLARPGDTQYF
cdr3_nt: TGTGCCAGTAGTACGGGTCCCCTAGCGCGGCCGGGGGATACGCAGTATTTT

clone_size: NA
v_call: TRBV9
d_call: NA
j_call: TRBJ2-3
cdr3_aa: CASSARDPSTDTQYF
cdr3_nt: TGTGCCAGCAGCGCCAGAGACCCTAGCACAGATACGCAGTATTTT

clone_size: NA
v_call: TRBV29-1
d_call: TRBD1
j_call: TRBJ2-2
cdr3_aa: CSSADRGDGGELFF
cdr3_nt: TGCAGCTCCGCCGACAGGGGGGATGGCGGGGAGCTGTTTTTT

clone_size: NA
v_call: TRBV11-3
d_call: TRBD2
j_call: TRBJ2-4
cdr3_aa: CASSTGTSGGQNIQYF
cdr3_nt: TGTGCCAGCAGCACCGGGACTAGCGGGGGCCAAAACATTCAGTACTTC

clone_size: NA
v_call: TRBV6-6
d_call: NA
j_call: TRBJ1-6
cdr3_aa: CASRKTGHNSPLHF
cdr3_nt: TGTGCCAGCAGAAAAACAGGCCATAATTCACCCCTCCACTTT

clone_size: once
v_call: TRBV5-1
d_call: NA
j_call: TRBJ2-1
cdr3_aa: CASRLLSSYNEQFF
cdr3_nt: TGCGCCAGTCGGCTTTTGAGCTCCTACAATGAGCAGTTCTTC

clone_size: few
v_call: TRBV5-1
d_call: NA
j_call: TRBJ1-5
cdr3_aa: CASSLGPDQPQHF
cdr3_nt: TGCGCCAGCAGCTTGGGCCCTGATCAGCCCCAGCATTTT

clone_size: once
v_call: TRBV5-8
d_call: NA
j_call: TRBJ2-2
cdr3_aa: CASSLGGPGELFF
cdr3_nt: TGTGCCAGCAGCTTGGGTGGGCCCGGGGAGCTGTTTTTT

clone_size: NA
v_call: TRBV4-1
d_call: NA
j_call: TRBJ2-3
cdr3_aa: CASSLGDTQYF
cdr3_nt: TGCGCCAGCAGCCTGGGTGATACGCAGTATTTT

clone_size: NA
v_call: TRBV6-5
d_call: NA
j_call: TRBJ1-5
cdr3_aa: CASSIGGGNQPQHF
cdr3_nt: TGTGCCAGCAGTATTGGTGGGGGCAATCAGCCCCAGCATTTT

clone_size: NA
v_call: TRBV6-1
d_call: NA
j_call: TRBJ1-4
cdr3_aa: CASTAPVEREKLFF
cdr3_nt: TGTGCCAGCACTGCCCCAGTGGAACGTGAAAAACTGTTTTTT

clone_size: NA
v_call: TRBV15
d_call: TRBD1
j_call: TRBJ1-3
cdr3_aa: CATSRQGAKGNTIYF
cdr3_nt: TGTGCCACCAGCAGGCAGGGGGCAAAAGGAAACACCATATATTTT

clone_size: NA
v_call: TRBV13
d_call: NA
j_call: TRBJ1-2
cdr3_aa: CASSFGSHGYTF
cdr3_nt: TGTGCCAGCAGCTTCGGGAGCCATGGCTACACCTTC

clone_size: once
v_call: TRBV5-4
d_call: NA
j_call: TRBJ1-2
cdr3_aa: CASSYHSGGYTF
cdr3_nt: TGTGCCAGCAGCTACCACAGTGGAGGCTACACCTTC

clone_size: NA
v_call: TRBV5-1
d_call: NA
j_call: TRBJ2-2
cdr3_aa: CASSLGGPGELFF
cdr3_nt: TGTGCCAGCAGCTTGGGTGGGCCCGGGGAGCTGTTTTTT

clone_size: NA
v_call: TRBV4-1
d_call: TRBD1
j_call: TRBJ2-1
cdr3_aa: CASSLTGGSYNEQFF
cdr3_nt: TGCGCCAGCAGCCTCACAGGGGGGTCCTACAATGAGCAGTTCTTC

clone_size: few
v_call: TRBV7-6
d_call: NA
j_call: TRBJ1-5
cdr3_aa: CASSLAPGNQPQHF
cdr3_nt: TGTGCCAGCAGCTTAGCTCCCGGGAATCAGCCCCAGCATTTT

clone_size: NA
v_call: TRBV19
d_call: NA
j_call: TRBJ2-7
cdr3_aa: CASSRTATGGYEQYF
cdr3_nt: TGTGCCAGTAGCCGAACCGCCACAGGCGGCTACGAGCAGTACTTC

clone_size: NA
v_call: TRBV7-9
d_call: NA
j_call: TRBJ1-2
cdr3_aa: CASSLSPLDYTF
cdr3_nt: TGTGCCAGCAGCTTGAGCCCTCTTGACTACACCTTC

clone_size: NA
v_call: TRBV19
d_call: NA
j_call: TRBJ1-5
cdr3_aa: CASSMEYRDEQPQHF
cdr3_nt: TGTGCCAGTAGTATGGAATACAGGGACGAACAGCCCCAGCATTTT

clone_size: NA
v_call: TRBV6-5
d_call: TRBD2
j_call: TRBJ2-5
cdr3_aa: CASGLAGAGTQYF
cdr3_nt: TGTGCCAGCGGACTAGCGGGGGCGGGGACCCAGTACTTC

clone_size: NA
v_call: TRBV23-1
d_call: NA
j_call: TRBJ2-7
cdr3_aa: CASSQFPTGTYEQYF
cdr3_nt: TGCGCCAGCAGTCAATTTCCTACAGGGACATACGAGCAGTACTTC

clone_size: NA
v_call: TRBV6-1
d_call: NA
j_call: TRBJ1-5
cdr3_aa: CASSESGSDQPQHF
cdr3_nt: TGTGCCAGCAGTGAATCGGGCAGCGATCAGCCCCAGCATTTT

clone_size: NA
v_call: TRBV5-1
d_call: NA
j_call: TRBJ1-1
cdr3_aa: CASSLGAGSVNTEAFF
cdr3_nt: TGCGCCAGCAGCTTGGGGGCAGGGTCGGTGAACACTGAAGCTTTCTTT

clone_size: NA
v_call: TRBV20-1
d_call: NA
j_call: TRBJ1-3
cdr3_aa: CSARYGNTIYF
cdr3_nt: TGCAGTGCTAGATACGGAAACACCATATATTTT

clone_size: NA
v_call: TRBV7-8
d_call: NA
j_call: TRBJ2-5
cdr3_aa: CASSLRGETQYF
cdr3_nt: TGTGCCAGCAGCTTGCGGGGAGAGACCCAGTACTTC

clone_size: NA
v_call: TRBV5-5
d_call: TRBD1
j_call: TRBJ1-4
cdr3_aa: CASSSGTGGYEYEKLFF
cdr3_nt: TGTGCCAGCAGTTCCGGGACAGGGGGCTACGAGTATGAAAAACTGTTTTTT

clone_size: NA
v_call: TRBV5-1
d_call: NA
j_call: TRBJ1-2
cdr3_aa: CASTWGSREGQRNGYTF
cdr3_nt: TGCGCCAGCACCTGGGGGTCCAGGGAGGGGCAAAGGAATGGCTACACCTTC

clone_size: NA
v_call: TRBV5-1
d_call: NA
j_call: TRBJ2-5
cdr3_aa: CASSLDLRGARETQYF
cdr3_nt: TGCGCCAGCAGCTTGGACCTAAGGGGCGCAAGAGAGACCCAGTACTTC